The next 26 T cell receptor beta chains were all read from a single sample in a study of cytomegalovirus exposure and HLA in healthy donors. The PCR contained 60 Vbeta and 13 Jbeta primers. Only in-frame clones appear in the TCRdb table, and some are missing; sequencing was by immunoSEQ multiplex PCR. This table has approximately 180,000 clones, roughly 12% appearing once. The sequenced material came from PBMCs. These receptor sequences come from a man aged 45 to 65 in good health and CMV-seropositive.

This clone was detected a few times. Mismatch with germline at one junction end may stem from a read error. The J gene is TRBJ1-5, the V gene TRBV30, with a possible D match to TRBD1 (5 bases). The CDR3 runs 13 residues. Per germline, CDR1 GTSNPN and CDR2 SVGIG (reference sequence). The CDR3 region is CASGGGGNQPQNF. In nucleotides, the CDR3 is TGTGCCTCGGGGGGAGGCGGCAATCAGCCCCAGAATTTT.

This clone was recorded a few times. The sample holds other DNA sequences that translate to the same CDR3. The V and J genes are TRBV5-1 and TRBJ1-1, with 11 bases that match TRBD1. Germline V gives CDR1 SGHRS, CDR2 YFSETQ. This CDR3 spans 14 amino acids. V lost 4 bases to trimming and J lost 4 bases; unmatched junction nucleotides: 3. In nucleotides, the CDR3 is TGCGCCAGCAGCCCTGGGACAGGGGGCACTGAAGCTTTCTTT. It encodes CASSPGTGGTEAFF.

The chain has TRBV28 and TRBJ1-3; TRBD1 might be the D (6 bases). The V end lost 6 bases, the J end lost 2 bases, and 11 bases lay between the germline ends. The CDR3 length is 14 residues. Germline V gene sequence: CDR1 MDHEN, CDR2 SYDVKM. In DNA, the CDR3 is TGTGCCAGCAGCGGGGGGGGCGCTGGAAACACCATATATTTT. Protein product: CASSGGGAGNTIYF.

The table lists this clone with a few counts. V gene TRBV10-3 combines with J gene TRBJ1-1; D gene unclear. V was trimmed by 0 bases and J by 1 base, leaving 9 bases between them. The CDR3 is 15 residues long. Germline V lookup: CDR1 ENHRY, CDR2 SYGVKD. CDR3 region: CAISESRGSNTEAFF. The CDR3 region has the DNA TGTGCCATCAGTGAGTCGCGTGGTTCGAACACTGAAGCTTTCTTT.

The V call is TRBV7-2, the J call TRBJ1-5, with TRBD1 matching 9 bases. V trimming: 5 bases; J trimming: 6 bases; junction bases outside the gene matches: 11. Germline loops: CDR1 SGHTA, CDR2 FQGNSA. The CDR3 has 16 residues. The CDR3 loop is CASSDGTGRLGQPQHF. In DNA form, the CDR3 reads TGTGCCAGCAGCGACGGGACAGGGCGGCTTGGTCAGCCCCAGCATTTT. Variable domain in full (rest from reference TRBV7-2 and TRBJ1-5): GAGVSQSPSNKVTEKGKDVELRCDPISGHTALYWYRQSLGQGLEFLIYFQGNSAPDKSGLPSDRFSAERTGGSVSTLTIQRTQQEDSAVYLCASSDGTGRLGQPQHFGDGTRLSIL.

This clone showed up just a few times. V usage is TRBV7-8 and J usage is TRBJ1-4, with D hard to call. The length of the CDR3 is 14 residues. The germline V gene encodes CDR1 SGHVS and CDR2 FQNEAQ. With 1 base removed from V and 5 bases from J, the gap between germline ends came to 8 bases. The CDR3 here is CASSLGTGNEKLFF. CDR3 in DNA: TGTGCCAGCAGCTTAGGAACGGGGAATGAAAAACTGTTTTTT.

This clone was recorded a few times. The V and J genes are TRBV14 and TRBJ1-3; TRBD1 is a possible D gene (6 bases). This CDR3 spans 14 amino acids. Germline V gives CDR1 SGHDN, CDR2 FVKESK. The ends were cut back, 4 bases at V and 4 bases at J, with 11 bases in the middle. The CDR3 sequence: CASSRTVVGNTIYF. The CDR3 DNA sequence: TGTGCCAGCAGCCGGACAGTAGTGGGAAACACCATATATTTT.

This clone came up a few times. This chain connects TRBV5-8 to TRBJ2-6, with TRBD1 matching 7 bases. Germline loops: CDR1 SGHTS, CDR2 YDEGEE. V dropped 5 bases and J dropped 2; count of bases not matched to a gene: 1. This CDR3 has 14 residues. CDR3 in amino acids: CASRTGAGANVLTF. The CDR3, as DNA: TGTGCCAGCAGAACAGGGGCTGGGGCCAACGTCCTGACTTTC.

This clone was observed a few times. The gene calls are TRBV2 and TRBJ2-6; no reliable D call. Germline CDR1 SNHLY, CDR2 FYNNEI. V lost 7 bases to trimming and J lost 2 bases, with 12 bases between them. The CDR3 totals 15 residues. DNA for the CDR3: TGTGCCAGCAAGAGAAACGCCCCTGGGGCCAACGTCCTGACTTTC. Its protein is CASKRNAPGANVLTF.

In this sample, this clone turned up a few times. CDR3: CASSVLQGSSFSYEQYV. The CDR3 DNA reads as TGTGCCAGCAGTGTACTACAGGGGTCGAGCTTTTCCTACGAGCAGTACGTC. The chain uses TRBV6-1 and TRBJ2-7, with TRBD1 identical over 7 bases. The CDR3 is 17 residues long. V trimming: 4 bases; J trimming: 1 base; junction bases outside the gene matches: 13. The germline gives CDR1 MNHNS, CDR2 SASEGT.

This chain uses TRBV7-6 with TRBJ2-7, with 7 bases aligning to TRBD2. The CDR3 runs to 12 residues. In germline, CDR1 is SGHVS, CDR2 FNYEAQ. V was pared by 5 bases and J by 7 bases, with 5 bases of the junction left unmatched. The CDR3 sequence: CASSRSGGEQYF. CDR3 nucleotides: TGTGCCAGCAGCCGCTCGGGGGGAGAGCAGTACTTC.

The chain has TRBV7-6 and TRBJ2-3; D perhaps matches TRBD2 (5 bases). Germline values: CDR1 SGHVS, CDR2 FNYEAQ. The CDR3 length is 16 residues. V lost 5 bases and J lost 5, with 20 bases in between. This chain's CDR3 is CASSTSAGVSLDTQYF. In nucleotides, the CDR3 is TGTGCCAGCAGCACCTCCGCCGGGGTCTCACTAGATACGCAGTATTTT.

This chain links TRBV5-8 with TRBJ1-6; 10 bases fit TRBD1. CDR3 length: 15 residues. CDR1 is SGHTS, CDR2 YDEGEE, per germline. After removal of 4 bases from V and 10 bases from J, the junction contained 8 bases not matched to a gene. Here the CDR3 reads CASSVRQGARSPLHF. In DNA form, the CDR3 reads TGTGCCAGCAGCGTACGACAGGGGGCGCGCTCACCCCTCCACTTT.

This chain joins TRBV28 and TRBJ1-5; 9 nucleotides line up with TRBD1. V dropped 6 bases and J dropped 6; count of bases not matched to a gene: 21. The CDR3 totals 19 residues. The germline V gene encodes CDR1 MDHEN and CDR2 SYDVKM. The CDR3 here is CASSASGTGLSRLSQPQHF. For the CDR3, the DNA is TGTGCCAGCAGCGCCTCCGGGACAGGGCTCTCCAGACTAAGTCAGCCCCAGCATTTT.

The chain carries TRBV6-6 and TRBJ2-4; D possibly corresponds to TRBD2 (5 bases). V lost 7 bases to trimming and J lost 6 bases, with 16 bases between them. Looked up from germline, CDR1 is MNHNY and CDR2 is SVGAGI (reference sequence). The CDR3 is 14 amino acids. CDR3 sequence (DNA): TGTGCCAGCAACGGGGAACCCGGTGGAAACATTCAGTACTTC. This encodes CASNGEPGGNIQYF.

This clone was observed a few times. This chain uses TRBV18 with TRBJ2-5; 9 positions match TRBD2. V was clipped by 2 bases and J by 5 bases; unmatched bases: 6. The CDR3 loop spans 15 amino acids. CDR1 is KGHSH, CDR2 LQKENI, per germline. DNA for the CDR3: TGTGCCAGCTCACCAAACAGCGGGGGGAGTGAGACCCAGTACTTC. Encoded protein: CASSPNSGGSETQYF.

The rearrangement uses TRBV6-5 and TRBJ2-5, with D maybe TRBD2 (5 bases). The germline CDR1 and CDR2 sequences are MNHEY and SVGAGI. The CDR3 has 14 residues. V was trimmed by 6 bases and J by 1 base, leaving 12 bases between them. Here the CDR3 reads CASSLGLFQETQYF. CDR3 in DNA: TGTGCCAGCAGCCTTGGACTCTTCCAAGAGACCCAGTACTTC.

The chain combines TRBV7-2 with TRBJ1-3; D is unresolved. Trimming stripped 1 base from V and 2 bases from J, with 6 bases between. Per germline, CDR1 SGHTA and CDR2 FQGNSA. The CDR3 totals 14 residues. CDR3 amino acids: CASSLERAGNTIYF. As DNA, the CDR3 is TGTGCCAGCAGCTTAGAGAGGGCTGGAAACACCATATATTTT. Using reference TRBV7-2 and TRBJ1-3 for the parts outside the CDR3, the full variable domain is GAGVSQSPSNKVTEKGKDVELRCDPISGHTALYWYRQSLGQGLEFLIYFQGNSAPDKSGLPSDRFSAERTGGSVSTLTIQRTQQEDSAVYLCASSLERAGNTIYFGEGSWLTVV.

The rearrangement joins TRBV28 to TRBJ1-5; D not certain. CDR1 and CDR2 (germline): MDHEN, SYDVKM. V was trimmed by 6 bases and J by 0 bases, leaving 18 bases between them. The length of the CDR3 is 17 residues. DNA for the CDR3: TGTGCCAGCAGCCCTCCCTTGGGGAGGATTAGCAATCAGCCCCAGCATTTT. It is translated as CASSPPLGRISNQPQHF.

This clone came up a few times. Other DNA sequences from this sample encode an identical CDR3 as well. The gene calls are TRBV4-3 and TRBJ1-3; D is perhaps TRBD1 (5 bases). This CDR3 is built from 14 residues. The V end lost 5 bases, the J end lost 1 base, and 9 bases lay between the germline ends. CDR1 is LGHNA and CDR2 is YSLEER in the germline V gene. The CDR3, as DNA: TGCGCCAGCAGCGCTGCAGGGTCTGGAAACACCATATATTTT. This translates into CASSAAGSGNTIYF.

J is TRBJ1-1 and V is TRBV7-9, with a weak D call TRBD1 (5 bases). Germline V CDR1 and CDR2: SEHNR, FQNEAQ (reference sequence). The V and J ends lost 3 bases and 1 base respectively, with 9 bases between them. There are 14 residues in the CDR3. This chain's CDR3 is CASSLGTGNTEAFF. Here the CDR3 DNA reads TGTGCCAGCAGCTTGGGGACTGGGAACACTGAAGCTTTCTTT.

The rearrangement joins TRBV28 to TRBJ2-5; D gene unclear. V was trimmed by 3 bases and J by 0 bases, leaving 14 bases between them. This CDR3 is built from 16 residues. Per the germline V gene, CDR1 is MDHEN and CDR2 is SYDVKM. The CDR3 DNA reads as TGTGCCAGCAGTTTCGGCAGGTACAACTACCAAGAGACCCAGTACTTC. It is translated as CASSFGRYNYQETQYF.

The J gene is TRBJ2-3, the V gene TRBV4-3; 9 bases align to TRBD2. Unmatched junction bases numbered 22, after V lost 4 bases and J lost 5 bases. Germline assignment: CDR1 LGHNA and CDR2 YSLEER. CDR3 length: 20 residues. This chain's CDR3 is CASSPKNAGGGNSGRDTQYF. CDR3 nucleotide sequence: TGCGCCAGCAGCCCCAAAAATGCGGGTGGAGGGAATAGCGGGAGAGATACGCAGTATTTT.

The chain joins TRBV18 to TRBJ1-5; no definite D call. Germline loops: CDR1 KGHSH, CDR2 LQKENI. The V gene lost 1 base and the J gene lost 7 bases, with 14 bases spanning the gap. The CDR3 is 15 residues long. CDR3 DNA: TGTGCCAGCTCACCACGACAAGAAAGAGACCAGCCCCAGCATTTT. Translating it yields CASSPRQERDQPQHF. The complete variable domain, with remaining parts taken from reference TRBV18 and TRBJ1-5, reads NAGVMQNPRHLVRRRGQEARLRCSPMKGHSHVYWYRQLPEEGLKFMVYLQKENIIDESGMPKERFSAEFPKEGPSILRIQQVVRGDSAAYFCASSPRQERDQPQHFGDGTRLSIL.

This sequence joins TRBV27 and TRBJ2-5; TRBD1 aligns across 7 bases. This CDR3 is built from 16 residues. V lost 1 base, J lost 3 bases, and 8 bases stayed unmatched. From germline, CDR1 is MNHEY and CDR2 SMNVEV (reference sequence). The CDR3 coding sequence is TGTGCCAGCAGTTTATATGGGTCGGGACAGAAAGAGACCCAGTACTTC. Protein: CASSLYGSGQKETQYF.

This clone was recorded a few times. The chain employs TRBV19 and TRBJ2-3; TRBD1 aligns across 9 bases. V dropped 5 bases and J dropped 4; count of bases not matched to a gene: 10. Germline V gene lookup returns CDR1 LNHDA and CDR2 SQIVND (reference sequence). The CDR3 covers 16 residues. The CDR3 spells CASSSGTGRFADTQYF. CDR3 sequence (DNA): TGTGCCAGTAGTTCCGGGACAGGGAGGTTCGCAGATACGCAGTATTTT.